This TCR beta chain was recovered during a study of cytomegalovirus exposure and HLA in healthy donors. Amplification used 60 Vbeta primers and 13 Jbeta primers. Measured with immunoSEQ multiplex PCR; TCRdb has only the in-frame clones, and not every one. The sample shows 150,000 to 200,000 clones, around 86% of them seen only once. The CDR3 loop spans 13 amino acids. Germline CDR1 reads MDHEN; CDR2 reads SYDVKM. V dropped 3 bases and J dropped 10; count of bases not matched to a gene: 5. This TCR was recovered from a woman in her fifties or sixties in good health and CMV-seropositive. Sample: PBMCs. The chain has TRBV28 and TRBJ2-3; TRBD1 agrees at 9 bases. The CDR3 bases are TGTGCCAGCAGTTTGGGACAGGGAGTCGCGCAGTATTTT. It specifies CASSLGQGVAQYF.